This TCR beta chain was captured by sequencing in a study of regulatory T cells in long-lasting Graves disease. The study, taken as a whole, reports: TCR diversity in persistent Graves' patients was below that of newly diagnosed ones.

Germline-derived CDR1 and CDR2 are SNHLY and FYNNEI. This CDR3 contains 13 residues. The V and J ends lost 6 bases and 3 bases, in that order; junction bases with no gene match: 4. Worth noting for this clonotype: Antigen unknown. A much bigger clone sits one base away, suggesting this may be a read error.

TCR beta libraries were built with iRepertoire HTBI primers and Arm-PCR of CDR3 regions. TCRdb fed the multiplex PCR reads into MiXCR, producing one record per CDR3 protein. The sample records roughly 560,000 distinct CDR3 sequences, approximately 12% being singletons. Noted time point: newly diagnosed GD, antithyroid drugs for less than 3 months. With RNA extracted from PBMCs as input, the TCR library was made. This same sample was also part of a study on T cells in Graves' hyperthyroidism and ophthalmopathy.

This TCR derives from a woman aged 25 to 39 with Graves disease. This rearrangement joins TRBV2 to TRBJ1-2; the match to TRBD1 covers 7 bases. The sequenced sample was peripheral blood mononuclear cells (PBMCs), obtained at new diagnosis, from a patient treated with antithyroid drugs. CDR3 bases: TGTGCCAGCAGACAGGGGCTCGACTATGGCTACACCTTC. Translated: CASRQGLDYGYTF.